A single sample gave rise to the 28 T cell receptor beta chains below, sequenced in a study of cytomegalovirus exposure and HLA in healthy donors. PCR primers comprised 60 Vbeta and 13 Jbeta primers. Using immunoSEQ multiplex PCR, the repertoire was profiled, and TCRdb retains in-frame clones only, with some absent. Of approximately 150,000 clones detected, around 80% appear once; the ten largest clones hold about 2.5%. Sequencing used PBMCs. These receptors originate from a male donor in good health and CMV-seronegative.

This chain links TRBV19 with TRBJ1-2; D possibly corresponds to TRBD1 (5 bases). This CDR3 is built from 14 residues. The V gene's germline CDR1 is LNHDA and CDR2 SQIVND (reference sequence). The ends were cut back, 5 bases at V and 4 bases at J, with 14 bases in the middle. CDR3 sequence: CASSPQGPSYGYTF. DNA for the CDR3: TGTGCCAGTAGTCCGCAGGGCCCCTCCTATGGCTACACCTTC.

The chain is built from TRBV19 and TRBJ1-5, with D possibly being TRBD1 (6 bases). The CDR3 is made up of 14 amino acids. Germline V gene lookup returns CDR1 LNHDA and CDR2 SQIVND (reference sequence). V lost 6 bases and J lost 7, with 16 bases in between. Written as DNA, the CDR3 is TGTGCCAGTAGCGACTGGAAGGGGGGGCAGCCCCAGCATTTT. It translates to CASSDWKGGQPQHF.

The chain uses TRBV2 and TRBJ1-5; D is possibly TRBD1 (6 bases). From germline, CDR1 is SNHLY and CDR2 FYNNEI. CDR3 size: 18 residues. V was clipped by 3 bases and J by 0 bases, with 18 bases between them. The CDR3, as DNA: TGTGCCAGCAGTGACGGGGGGGCCAGGGATTATAGCAATCAGCCCCAGCATTTT. As protein: CASSDGGARDYSNQPQHF. The variable domain in full, with the rest retrieved from reference TRBV2 and TRBJ1-5, is EPEVTQTPSHQVTQMGQEVILRCVPISNHLYFYWYRQILGQKVEFLVSFYNNEISEKSEIFDDQFSVERPDGSNFTLKIRSTKLEDSAMYFCASSDGGARDYSNQPQHFGDGTRLSIL.

This chain links TRBV19 with TRBJ2-1, with a tentative D call TRBD1 (6 bases). Germline V lookup: CDR1 LNHDA, CDR2 SQIVND (reference sequence). The CDR3 runs 14 residues. V lost 5 bases, J lost 10 bases, and 18 bases lay in between. The CDR3, as DNA: TGTGCCAGTAGTCGGGCAGGGGATGGTTACGAGCAGTTCTTC. As protein: CASSRAGDGYEQFF.

This CDR3 is CASSPQTLTEAFF. The CDR3 DNA reads as TGCGCCAGCAGCCCACAGACCCTAACTGAAGCTTTCTTT. The chain couples TRBV5-1 to TRBJ1-1, with no clear D. The V gene lost 4 bases and the J gene lost 5 bases, with 12 bases spanning the gap. This CDR3 has 13 amino acids. Germline V gene lookup returns CDR1 SGHRS and CDR2 YFSETQ.

The chain is built from TRBV5-4 and TRBJ1-1; no firm D call. Trimming took off 0 bases at V and 5 bases at J, with 11 bases between the two ends. Germline V gene sequence: CDR1 SGHNT, CDR2 YYREEE (reference sequence). This CDR3 region has 14 residues. Here the CDR3 DNA reads TGTGCCAGCAGCTTGGCTGGGAGGAAGACTGAAGCTTTCTTT. Its protein is CASSLAGRKTEAFF.

Only a few counts were recorded for this clone. This sequence joins TRBV18 and TRBJ1-4; a weak D match, TRBD1 (6 bases). CDR1 and CDR2 (germline): KGHSH, LQKENI. Trimming shortened V by 4 bases and J by 8 bases, and 14 bases separated the two germline ends. The CDR3 extends over 14 amino acids. CDR3 in DNA: TGTGCCAGCTCACTGGGCCACAGGGACGAAAAACTGTTTTTT. This codes for CASSLGHRDEKLFF.

The chain uses TRBV25-1 and TRBJ2-7, with D uncertain. Germline V gene sequence: CDR1 MGHDK, CDR2 SYGVNS. This CDR3 contains 12 residues. The germline V and J ends were trimmed by 5 bases and 3 bases, with 8 bases remaining between them. In nucleotides, the CDR3 is TGTGCCAGCAGTCGTAGTATCTACGAGCAGTACTTC. Protein sequence: CASSRSIYEQYF.

The chain couples TRBV29-1 to TRBJ2-7; no definite D call. Trimming removed 3 bases at V and 5 bases at J, with 14 bases between. This CDR3 comprises 13 residues. Germline V gives CDR1 SQVTM, CDR2 ANQGSEA. DNA of the CDR3: TGCAGCGTTGATTTAGGTCAGAGGAACGAGCAGTACTTC. As protein: CSVDLGQRNEQYF.

V usage is TRBV11-2 and J usage is TRBJ2-7; 8 bases agree with TRBD2. The CDR3 spans 14 residues. Germline CDR1 and CDR2: SGHAT and FQNNGV. The trim removed 2 bases at V and 6 bases at J, leaving 6 bases unmatched. The CDR3 DNA reads as TGTGCCAGCAGCTTAAGGGCGGGGGGAGTCGAGCAGTACTTC. Its translation: CASSLRAGGVEQYF.

Only one count was recorded for this clone. This sequence joins TRBV7-9 and TRBJ2-2; 7 nucleotides line up with TRBD1. The CDR3 runs 17 residues. The germline V gene encodes CDR1 SEHNR and CDR2 FQNEAQ (reference sequence). J lost 0 bases, V lost 5 bases, and 9 bases had no gene match. The CDR3 sequence: CASSTHRGQPNTGELFF. DNA for the CDR3: TGTGCCAGCAGCACGCACAGGGGACAGCCGAACACCGGGGAGCTGTTTTTT.

This clone was seen more than once but under ten times. The V call is TRBV7-9, the J call TRBJ1-1; D ambiguous. CDR1 and CDR2 (germline): SEHNR, FQNEAQ (reference sequence). V gave up 5 bases and J gave up 3 bases, with 10 bases separating them. This CDR3 is built from 13 residues. The chain's CDR3 is CASSVRTDTEAFF. The CDR3 DNA reads as TGTGCCAGCAGCGTTCGAACGGACACTGAAGCTTTCTTT.

The J gene is TRBJ2-3, the V gene TRBV20-1, with D unclear. CDR1 is DFQATT and CDR2 is SNEGSKA in the germline V gene (reference sequence). This CDR3 is built from 11 residues. The CDR3 nucleotides are TGCAGCTCTGGAGCAAAAGATACGCAGTATTTT. This translates into CSSGAKDTQYF.

This clone appeared a single time. The CDR3 coding sequence is TGCGCCAGCAGTCAATACGCCCCGGTTGAAAACATTCAGTACTTC. Amino acid sequence: CASSQYAPVENIQYF. This chain uses TRBV23-1 with TRBJ2-4; no clear D gene. TRBV23-1 is an open reading frame, and its role is uncertain. This CDR3 comprises 15 residues. The germline V and J ends were trimmed by 1 base and 5 bases, with 12 bases remaining between them.

The chain joins TRBV5-4 to TRBJ2-5, with 9 bases fitting TRBD1. The CDR3 covers 16 residues. Germline loops: CDR1 SGHNT, CDR2 YYREEE (reference sequence). Trimming at V came to 4 bases and at J to 5 bases, leaving 12 bases not matched to a gene. In nucleotides, the CDR3 is TGTGCCAGCAGCGAACGGACAGGGGTATTTCGGGAGACCCAGTACTTC. Translation gives CASSERTGVFRETQYF.

This chain uses TRBV5-1 with TRBJ2-3; maybe TRBD1 (5 bases). CDR1 is SGHRS and CDR2 is YFSETQ in the germline V gene. V dropped 7 bases and J dropped 3 bases, with 18 bases sitting between them. CDR3 length equals 15 residues. The CDR3 loop is CASAELTADTDTQYF. Here the CDR3 DNA reads TGCGCCAGCGCCGAATTGACAGCAGATACAGATACGCAGTATTTT.

The rearrangement links TRBV11-2 to TRBJ2-1, with 9 nucleotides matching TRBD1. CDR3 length equals 14 residues. Germline lookup yields CDR1 SGHAT and CDR2 FQNNGV. Trimming removed 6 bases from V and 4 bases from J; junction bases left unmatched: 4. The DNA of the CDR3 is TGTGCCAGCAGAACAGGGGGCCAGTACAATGAGCAGTTCTTC. Protein sequence: CASRTGGQYNEQFF. Supplemented by reference TRBV11-2 and TRBJ2-1, the full variable domain reads EAGVAQSPRYKIIEKRQSVAFWCNPISGHATLYWYQQILGQGPKLLIQFQNNGVVDDSQLPKDRFSAERLKGVDSTLKIQPAKLEDSAVYLCASRTGGQYNEQFFGPGTRLTVL.

The chain employs TRBV2 and TRBJ2-1; D is undetermined. The V end was cut by 6 bases, the J end by 4 bases, with 19 bases between. Germline CDR1 and CDR2: SNHLY and FYNNEI. The CDR3 is made up of 16 amino acids. The CDR3, as DNA: TGTGCCAGCAGCCGAGAGATCCCGACTCTTTACAATGAGCAGTTCTTC. This sequence encodes CASSREIPTLYNEQFF.

This clone showed up just once. The gene calls are TRBV2 and TRBJ1-2; 8 bases align to TRBD1. The CDR3 extends over 17 amino acids. Germline V CDR1 and CDR2: SNHLY, FYNNEI. V lost 5 bases to trimming and J lost 4 bases; unmatched junction nucleotides: 15. CDR3 in DNA: TGTGCCAGCAGTCCGCGCCCCGACAGGGGTGGTATCTATGGCTACACCTTC. Its protein is CASSPRPDRGGIYGYTF.

The chain carries TRBV2 and TRBJ1-2; 7 bases map to TRBD1. V shed 3 bases and J 6 bases; nucleotides not matched to a gene: 7. Germline V gene lookup returns CDR1 SNHLY and CDR2 FYNNEI. CDR3 length: 14 residues. The CDR3 is CASSDRQGGHGYTF. The CDR3 bases are TGTGCCAGCAGTGACCGACAGGGCGGACATGGCTACACCTTC.

The V gene is TRBV30, the J gene TRBJ1-5; D possibly corresponds to TRBD1 (6 bases). Between the trimmed V and J ends, which lost 5 bases and 3 bases, there was a span of 17 bases. Per the germline V gene, CDR1 is GTSNPN and CDR2 is SVGIG (reference sequence). The CDR3 extends over 15 amino acids. CDR3 bases: TGTGCCTGGGAGAAGAAGACAGGAGACAATCAGCCCCAGCATTTT. Amino acid sequence: CAWEKKTGDNQPQHF.

The chain joins TRBV4-1 to TRBJ1-4; maybe TRBD1 (6 bases). Deletions cut 2 bases from V and 0 bases from J, with 10 bases between. Germline V lookup: CDR1 MGHRA, CDR2 YSYEKL. The CDR3 loop spans 16 amino acids. This CDR3 reads CASSQKDRPTNEKLFF. The CDR3 bases are TGCGCCAGCAGCCAAAAAGACAGGCCAACTAATGAAAAACTGTTTTTT.

The chain has TRBV7-9 and TRBJ2-1, with 9 bases aligning to TRBD1. The CDR3 sequence is 15 residues long. Trimming removed 5 bases from V and 10 bases from J; junction bases left unmatched: 12. Germline CDR1 reads SEHNR; CDR2 reads FQNEAQ (reference sequence). The chain's CDR3 is CASSPYKQGALEQFF. The DNA for the CDR3 is TGTGCCAGCAGCCCATACAAACAGGGGGCCTTGGAGCAGTTCTTC.

The chain employs TRBV5-4 and TRBJ2-5; 11 nucleotides align to TRBD2. This CDR3 has 18 residues. CDR1 is SGHNT and CDR2 is YYREEE in the germline V gene (reference sequence). Losses at the gene ends were 6 bases for V and 2 bases for J; bases not matched to a gene: 15. This CDR3 is CASIPGGSGGALQETQYF. The CDR3 DNA follows: TGTGCCAGCATTCCGGGAGGTAGCGGGGGGGCCCTTCAAGAGACCCAGTACTTC.

The CDR3 protein is CASSPGTASTDTQYF. CDR3 sequence (DNA): TGCGCCAGCAGCCCCGGGACAGCTAGCACAGATACGCAGTATTTT. The V and J genes are TRBV5-1 and TRBJ2-3, with 7 bases lining up with TRBD1. The CDR3 covers 15 residues. Germline V gene data show CDR1 as SGHRS and CDR2 as YFSETQ. V shed 4 bases and J 0 bases; nucleotides not matched to a gene: 5.

This clone has more than one count but fewer than ten. The rearrangement joins TRBV19 to TRBJ1-5, with TRBD1 matching 7 bases. In germline, CDR1 is LNHDA, CDR2 SQIVND (reference sequence). The length of the CDR3 is 14 residues. After removal of 7 bases from V and 5 bases from J, the junction contained 8 bases not matched to a gene. CDR3 sequence reads: CASNLDRLDQPQHF. The CDR3 region has the DNA TGTGCCAGTAACCTGGACAGGCTCGATCAGCCCCAGCATTTT.

The genes are TRBV10-3 and TRBJ1-1; 8 bases line up with TRBD1. The germline CDR1 and CDR2 sequences are ENHRY and SYGVKD. The junction had 3 bases not matched to a gene; V was cut back by 5 bases and J by 1 base. CDR3 length: 14 residues. The CDR3 DNA is TGTGCCATCAGTTCGACAGGGGAGAACACTGAAGCTTTCTTT. Translated: CAISSTGENTEAFF.

This chain links TRBV5-1 with TRBJ2-1; D is undetermined. CDR1 and CDR2 (germline): SGHRS, YFSETQ. This CDR3 spans 16 amino acids. Trimming left V 0 bases short and J 4 bases short, with 14 bases between. The CDR3 reads CASSLAVRVGYNEQFF. The CDR3 DNA reads TGCGCCAGCAGCTTGGCGGTACGGGTTGGGTACAATGAGCAGTTCTTC.